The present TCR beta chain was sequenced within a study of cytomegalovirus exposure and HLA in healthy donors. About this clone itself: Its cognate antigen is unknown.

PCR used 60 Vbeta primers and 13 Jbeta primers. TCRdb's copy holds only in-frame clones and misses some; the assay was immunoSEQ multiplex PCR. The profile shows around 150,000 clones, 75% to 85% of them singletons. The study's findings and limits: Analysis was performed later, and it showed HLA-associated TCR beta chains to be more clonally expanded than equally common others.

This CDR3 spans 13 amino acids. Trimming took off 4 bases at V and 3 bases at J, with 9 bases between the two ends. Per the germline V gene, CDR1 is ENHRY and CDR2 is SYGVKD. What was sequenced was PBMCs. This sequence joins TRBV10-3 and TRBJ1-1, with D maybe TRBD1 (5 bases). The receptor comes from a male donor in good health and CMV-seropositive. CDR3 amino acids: CAISAEGYTEAFF. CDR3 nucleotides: TGTGCCATCAGTGCGGAGGGGTACACTGAAGCTTTCTTT.